Shown below are 2 T cell receptor beta chains from a single sample sequenced in a study of glioma-infiltrating T cells after dendritic cell vaccination. Data came from immunoSEQ multiplex PCR; TCRdb stores just in-frame clones and leaves some out. This repertoire shows roughly 100,000 clones, roughly 79% found once; its top ten account for roughly 12%. This specimen was blood, taken before dendritic cell vaccination. Receptor source: a human donor with glioblastoma.

The chain's CDR3 is CASSYSGQDNSPLHF. The DNA of the CDR3 is TGTGCCAGCAGTTACTCGGGACAGGATAATTCACCCCTCCACTTT. The chain links TRBV6-6 to TRBJ1-6, with 8 bases aligning to TRBD1. This CDR3 is 15 amino acids long. V dropped 0 bases and J dropped 5; count of bases not matched to a gene: 0. Germline assignment: CDR1 MNHNY and CDR2 SVGAGI (reference sequence).

J is TRBJ1-3 and V is TRBV4-3; D uncertain. Trimming cost V 1 base and J 3 bases, with 4 bases left between them. The CDR3 is made up of 13 amino acids. In germline, CDR1 is LGHNA, CDR2 YSLEER. The CDR3 DNA reads as TGCGCCAGCAGCCAAGTTCGTGGAAACACCATATATTTT. Residues: CASSQVRGNTIYF.